The present TCR beta chain was sequenced within a study of T cells in Graves' hyperthyroidism and ophthalmopathy. TCR beta CDR3 regions were amplified from RNA transcripts. The HTBI primer set served for first-round RT-PCR of the TCR CDR3. TCRdb reanalysed the multiplex PCR reads using MiXCR and keeps one entry per CDR3 protein. In the table there are just under 750,000 distinct CDR3 sequences, about a third of which are singletons. The clonotype was recovered from a woman aged 35 to 49 with Graves' hyperthyroidism. The sample comprised blood.

This CDR3 reads CASSLGRQGESNTEAFF. In DNA form, the CDR3 reads TGTGCCAGCAGCTTAGGGAGGCAGGGGGAGTCGAACACTGAAGCTTTCTTT. The chain carries TRBV7-9 and TRBJ1-1; 7 bases align to TRBD1. Germline CDR1 reads SEHNR; CDR2 reads FQNEAQ (reference sequence). This CDR3 contains 17 residues. The ends lost 1 base at V and 1 base at J; junction bases unmatched: 9. The full variable domain, in which reference TRBV7-9 and TRBJ1-1 provide the parts outside the CDR3, is DTGVSQNPRHKITKRGQNVTFRCDPISEHNRLYWYRQTLGQGPEFLTYFQNEAQLEKSRLLSDRFSAERPKGSFSTLEIQRTEQGDSAMYLCASSLGRQGESNTEAFFGQGTRLTVV.